This T cell receptor beta chain came from a study of blood T cell repertoires in COVID-19. This clone has only a few counts. Some clones are missing from TCRdb's copy, which holds only in-frame ones; the method was immunoSEQ multiplex PCR. The table includes about 320,000 clones, roughly 90% detected once. The sequenced sample consisted of peripheral blood. This sequence was found in a young man who had recovered from COVID-19.

The CDR3, as DNA: TGCGCCAGCAGCCAGACAGGTGACTATGGCTACACCTTC. Translation gives CASSQTGDYGYTF. The chain has TRBV4-1 and TRBJ1-2; a weak D match, TRBD1 (6 bases). Deletions cut 3 bases from V and 3 bases from J, with 8 bases between. The CDR3 runs to 13 residues. CDR1 and CDR2 (germline): MGHRA, YSYEKL.